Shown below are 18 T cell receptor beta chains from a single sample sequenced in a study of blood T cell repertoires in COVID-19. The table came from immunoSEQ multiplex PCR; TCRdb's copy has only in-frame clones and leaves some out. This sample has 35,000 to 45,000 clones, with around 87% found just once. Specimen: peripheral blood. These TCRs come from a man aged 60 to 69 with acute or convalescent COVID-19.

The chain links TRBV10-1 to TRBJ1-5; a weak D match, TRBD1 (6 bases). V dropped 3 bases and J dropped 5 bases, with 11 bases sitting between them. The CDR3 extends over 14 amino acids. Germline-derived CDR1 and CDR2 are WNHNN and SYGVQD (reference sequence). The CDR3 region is CASSDRGVDQPQHF. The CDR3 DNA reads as TGCGCCAGCAGTGACAGGGGTGTGGATCAGCCCCAGCATTTT.

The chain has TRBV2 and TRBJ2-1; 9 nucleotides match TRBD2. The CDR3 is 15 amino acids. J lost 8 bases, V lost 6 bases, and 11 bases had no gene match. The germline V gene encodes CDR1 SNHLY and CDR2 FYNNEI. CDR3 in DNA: TGTGCCAGCAGCCTCTCTAGCGGGATTTACGATGAGCAGTTCTTC. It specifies CASSLSSGIYDEQFF.

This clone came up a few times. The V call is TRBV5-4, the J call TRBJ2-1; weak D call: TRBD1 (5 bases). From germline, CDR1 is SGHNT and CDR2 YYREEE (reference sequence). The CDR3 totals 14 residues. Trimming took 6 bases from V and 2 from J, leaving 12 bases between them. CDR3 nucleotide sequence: TGTGCCAGCACCTTAAGGGGAACCTACAATGAGCAGTTCTTC. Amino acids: CASTLRGTYNEQFF.

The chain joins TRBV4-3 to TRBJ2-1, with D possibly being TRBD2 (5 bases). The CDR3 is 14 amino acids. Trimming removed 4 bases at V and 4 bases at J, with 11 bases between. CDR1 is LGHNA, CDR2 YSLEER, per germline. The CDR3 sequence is CASSPGRRYNEQFF. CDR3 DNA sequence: TGCGCCAGCAGCCCGGGAAGGCGGTACAATGAGCAGTTCTTC.

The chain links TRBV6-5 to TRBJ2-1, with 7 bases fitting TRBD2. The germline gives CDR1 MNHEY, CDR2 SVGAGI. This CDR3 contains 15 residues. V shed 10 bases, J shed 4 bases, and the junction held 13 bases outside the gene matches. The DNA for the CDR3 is TGTGCCACCCCCTCCGGGCTAGCGGAGTACAATGAGCAGTTCTTC. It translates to CATPSGLAEYNEQFF.

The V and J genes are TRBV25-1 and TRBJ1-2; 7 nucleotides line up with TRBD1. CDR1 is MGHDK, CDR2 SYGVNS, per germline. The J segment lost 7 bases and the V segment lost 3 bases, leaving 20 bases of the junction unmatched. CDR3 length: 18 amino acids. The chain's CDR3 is CASSDYVGQATLLGGYTF. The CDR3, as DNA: TGTGCCAGCAGTGATTATGTAGGACAGGCCACCCTGTTAGGTGGCTACACCTTC.

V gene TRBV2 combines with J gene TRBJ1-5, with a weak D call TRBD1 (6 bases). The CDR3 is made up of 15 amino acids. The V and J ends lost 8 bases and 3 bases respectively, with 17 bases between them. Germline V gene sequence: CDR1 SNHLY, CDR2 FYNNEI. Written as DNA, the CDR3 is TGTGCCAGCGGAACAGGGAGCCTCCACAATCAGCCCCAGCATTTT. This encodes CASGTGSLHNQPQHF. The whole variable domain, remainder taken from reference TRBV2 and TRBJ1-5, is EPEVTQTPSHQVTQMGQEVILRCVPISNHLYFYWYRQILGQKVEFLVSFYNNEISEKSEIFDDQFSVERPDGSNFTLKIRSTKLEDSAMYFCASGTGSLHNQPQHFGDGTRLSIL.

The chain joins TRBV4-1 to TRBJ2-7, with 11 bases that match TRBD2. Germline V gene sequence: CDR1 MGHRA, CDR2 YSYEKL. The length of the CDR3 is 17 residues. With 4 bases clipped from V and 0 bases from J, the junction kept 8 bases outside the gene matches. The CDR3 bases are TGCGCCAGCAGCCCTAGACTAGCGGGATCCTTCTCCTACGAGCAGTACTTC. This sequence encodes CASSPRLAGSFSYEQYF.

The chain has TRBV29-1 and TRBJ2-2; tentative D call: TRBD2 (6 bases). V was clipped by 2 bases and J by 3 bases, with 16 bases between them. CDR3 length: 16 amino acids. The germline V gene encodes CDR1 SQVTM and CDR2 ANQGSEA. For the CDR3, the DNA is TGCAGCGTTGAAAAATGGGGTTGGGGGGACACCGGGGAGCTGTTTTTT. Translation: CSVEKWGWGDTGELFF.

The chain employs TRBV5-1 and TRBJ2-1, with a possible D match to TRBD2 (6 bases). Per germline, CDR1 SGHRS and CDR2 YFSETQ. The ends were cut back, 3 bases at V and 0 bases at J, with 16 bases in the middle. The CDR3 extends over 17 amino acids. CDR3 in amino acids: CASSSLRGWDSYNEQFF. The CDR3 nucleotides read TGCGCCAGCAGCTCCTTGCGGGGATGGGACTCCTACAATGAGCAGTTCTTC.

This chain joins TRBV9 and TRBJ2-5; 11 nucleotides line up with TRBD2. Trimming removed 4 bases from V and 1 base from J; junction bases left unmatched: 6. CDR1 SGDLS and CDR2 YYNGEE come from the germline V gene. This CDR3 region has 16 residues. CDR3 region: CASSFRLAGSQETQYF. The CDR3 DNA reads TGTGCCAGCAGCTTCCGACTAGCGGGGTCCCAAGAGACCCAGTACTTC.

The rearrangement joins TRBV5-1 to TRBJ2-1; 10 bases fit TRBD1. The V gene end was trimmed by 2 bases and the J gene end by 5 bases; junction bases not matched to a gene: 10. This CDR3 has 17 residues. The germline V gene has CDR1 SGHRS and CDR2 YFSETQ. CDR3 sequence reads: CASSFVSGDRGNNEQFF. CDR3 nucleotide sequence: TGCGCCAGCAGCTTCGTTAGCGGGGACAGGGGAAACAATGAGCAGTTCTTC.

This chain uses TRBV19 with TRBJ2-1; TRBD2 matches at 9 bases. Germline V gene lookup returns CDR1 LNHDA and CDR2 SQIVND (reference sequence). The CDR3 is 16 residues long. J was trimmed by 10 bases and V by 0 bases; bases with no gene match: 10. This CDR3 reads CASSIEFRLAGREQFF. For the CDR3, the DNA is TGTGCCAGTAGTATAGAATTTCGGCTAGCGGGAAGGGAGCAGTTCTTC.

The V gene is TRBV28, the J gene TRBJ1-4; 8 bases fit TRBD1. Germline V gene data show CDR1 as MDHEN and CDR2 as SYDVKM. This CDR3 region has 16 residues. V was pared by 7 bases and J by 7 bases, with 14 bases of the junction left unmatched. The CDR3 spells CASIGNLDRVGEKLFF. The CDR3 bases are TGTGCCAGCATTGGGAACTTGGACAGGGTTGGTGAAAAACTGTTTTTT.

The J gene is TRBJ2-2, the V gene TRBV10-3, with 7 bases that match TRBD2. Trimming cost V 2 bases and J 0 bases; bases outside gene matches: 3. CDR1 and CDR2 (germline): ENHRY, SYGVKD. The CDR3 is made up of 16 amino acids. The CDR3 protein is CAISEASGSNTGELFF. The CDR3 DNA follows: TGTGCCATCAGTGAGGCTAGCGGCTCGAACACCGGGGAGCTGTTTTTT.

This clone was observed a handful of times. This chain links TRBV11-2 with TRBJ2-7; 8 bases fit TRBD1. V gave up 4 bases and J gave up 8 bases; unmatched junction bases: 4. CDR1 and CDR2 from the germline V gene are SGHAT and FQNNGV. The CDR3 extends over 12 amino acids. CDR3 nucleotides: TGTGCCAGCAGCTCTACCAGGGGGCAGCAGTACTTC. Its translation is CASSSTRGQQYF.

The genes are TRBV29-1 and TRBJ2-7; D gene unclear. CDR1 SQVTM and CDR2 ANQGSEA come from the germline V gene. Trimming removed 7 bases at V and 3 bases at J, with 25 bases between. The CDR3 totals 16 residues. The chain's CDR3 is CSAKKKGDQAHYEQYF. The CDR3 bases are TGCAGCGCTAAAAAAAAAGGAGACCAAGCACACTACGAGCAGTACTTC.

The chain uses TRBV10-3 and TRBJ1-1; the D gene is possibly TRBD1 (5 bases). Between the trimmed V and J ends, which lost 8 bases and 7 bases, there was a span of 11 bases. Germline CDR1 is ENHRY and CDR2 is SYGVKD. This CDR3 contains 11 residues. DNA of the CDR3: TGTGCCATCCAGTCGGGGGTTGAAGCTTTCTTT. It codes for CAIQSGVEAFF.